The 5 T cell receptor beta chains listed next were all sequenced from one sample in a study of blood T cell repertoires in COVID-19. Produced via immunoSEQ multiplex PCR; TCRdb's table is partial and in-frame only. The sample consists of 110,000 to 150,000 clones, around 87% of them appearing once. The specimen sequenced was PBMCs or T cells enriched from blood (not recorded which). The receptors shown here come from a man aged 60-69 years who had recovered from COVID-19.

This clone turned up a few times. This chain uses TRBV19 with TRBJ1-1; D unclear. The CDR3 contains 11 residues. The V end was cut by 6 bases, the J end by 11 bases, with 13 bases between. Germline values: CDR1 LNHDA, CDR2 SQIVND (reference sequence). CDR3 residues: CASRTIGEAFF. The DNA of the CDR3 is TGTGCCAGTAGGACGATCGGGGAGGCTTTCTTT. The variable domain in full, with the rest retrieved from reference TRBV19 and TRBJ1-1, is DGGITQSPKYLFRKEGQNVTLSCEQNLNHDAMYWYRQDPGQGLRLIYYSQIVNDFQKGDIAEGYSVSREKKESFPLTVTSAQKNPTAFYLCASRTIGEAFFGQGTRLTVV.

Remarks on this clone: The junction does not match germline at one end; this may be a read error. The V call is TRBV6-5, the J call TRBJ1-2; 9 positions match TRBD1. Germline V gene sequence: CDR1 MNHEY, CDR2 SVGAGI. The CDR3 is made up of 15 amino acids. The CDR3 bases are TGTGCCAGCAGCTACTACCCGGGACAGGGCTATGGCTACACCTTC. Translating it yields CASSYYPGQGYGYTF.

This chain links TRBV7-3 with TRBJ2-7; TRBD2 matches 8 bases. CDR1 is SGHTA and CDR2 is FQGTGA in the germline V gene. The CDR3 spans 13 residues. The ends lost 5 bases at V and 6 bases at J; junction bases unmatched: 6. In nucleotides, the CDR3 is TGTGCCAGCAGCAAGGGACTAGGATCCGAGCAGTACTTC. This encodes CASSKGLGSEQYF. The complete variable domain, with remaining parts taken from reference TRBV7-3 and TRBJ2-7, reads GAGVSQTPSNKVTEKGKYVELRCDPISGHTALYWYRQSLGQGPEFLIYFQGTGAADDSGLPNDRFFAVRPEGSVSTLKIQRTERGDSAVYLCASSKGLGSEQYFGPGTRLTVT.

V usage is TRBV3-1 (or the pseudogene TRBV3-2) and J usage is TRBJ1-5, with D tentatively TRBD1 (5 bases). The V gene's germline CDR1 is LGHDT and CDR2 YNNKEL (reference sequence). The CDR3 contains 14 residues. Trimming stripped 2 bases from V and 5 bases from J, with 10 bases between. CDR3 nucleotide sequence: TGTGCCAGCAGCCAATCTCGGGGGTATCAGCCCCAGCATTTT. It specifies CASSQSRGYQPQHF.

This clone was detected once. The J gene is TRBJ1-2, the V gene TRBV6-1; tentative D call: TRBD1 (5 bases). In germline, CDR1 is MNHNS, CDR2 SASEGT. Between the trimmed V and J ends, which lost 0 bases and 5 bases, there was a span of 10 bases. The CDR3 runs 14 residues. The CDR3: CASSEAGQGYGYTF. The CDR3 DNA reads as TGTGCCAGCAGTGAAGCCGGGCAGGGATATGGCTACACCTTC.